A selection of T cell receptor beta chains follows, all from one sample in a study of Graves' ophthalmopathy and Graves' hyperthyroidism. TCRdb reprocessed the multiplex PCR reads with MiXCR, giving one entry per CDR3 protein. In the table there are roughly 610,000 distinct CDR3 sequences, about 24% of which are singletons. Sequencing was done on a sample of peripheral blood. These receptors came from a woman younger than 35 with stable Graves' hyperthyroidism. Some clones in this sample may be carry-over from other donors' samples. Both conserved end residues are part of each CDR3. The order of the fields is clone size, D gene, V gene, J gene, CDR3 DNA, CDR3 protein. A D gene is named only where the DNA matches it firmly. The listing skips clone size in some rows; elsewhere it reads once, few, many or a size class.

>NA|NA|TRBV6-2/TRBV6-3|TRBJ1-6
TGTGCCAGCAGTTTACACAGGGATTCACCCCTCCACTTT
CASSLHRDSPLHF
>few|NA|TRBV27|TRBJ1-2
TGTGCCAGCAGTTTGGGTCCGGGCTATGGCTACACCTTC
CASSLGPGYGYTF
>NA|TRBD1|TRBV6-1|TRBJ1-1
TGTGCCAGCTACGATAAGGGGGCCGCCCGTGAAGCTTTCTTT
CASYDKGAAREAFF
>NA|NA|TRBV9|TRBJ2-2
TGTGCCAGCAGCGCCACGGGACCATTTACCGGGGAGCTGTTTTTT
CASSATGPFTGELFF
>NA|TRBD2|TRBV10-2|TRBJ2-5
TGCGCCAGCACTCCCGTTAGCGGGAGGGGCGAAGAGACCCAGTACTTC
CASTPVSGRGEETQYF
>many|TRBD1|TRBV7-9|TRBJ1-2
TGTGCCAGCAGCCAACTCCGGGACAGAGACTATGGCTACACCTTC
CASSQLRDRDYGYTF
>many|NA|TRBV28|TRBJ2-7
TGTGCCAGCAGTACGGGCCGCTCCTACGAGCAGTACTTC
CASSTGRSYEQYF
>many|NA|TRBV12-3/TRBV12-4|TRBJ1-1
TGTGCCAGCAGTCCCCGGAGGGTGAGGAACACTGAAGCTTTCTTT
CASSPRRVRNTEAFF
>many|TRBD2|TRBV5-1|TRBJ2-7
TGCGCCAGCAGCCTGAGACTAGCGGAGGGGGCCGAGCAGTACTTC
CASSLRLAEGAEQYF
>many|NA|TRBV6-1|TRBJ1-2
TGTGCCATCGGGACATCCTATGGCTACACCTTC
CAIGTSYGYTF
>NA|TRBD2|TRBV27|TRBJ2-5
TGTGCCAGCAGTGGGGGACTAGCGTTGGAGACCCAGTACTTC
CASSGGLALETQYF
>NA|NA|TRBV12-3/TRBV12-4|TRBJ1-3
TGTGCCACCCAGGGTAAAGGAAACACCATATATTTT
CATQGKGNTIYF
>many|NA|TRBV6-1|TRBJ2-7
TGTGCCAGCAGACGAAGGACCCTCATCTACGAGCAGTACTTC
CASRRRTLIYEQYF
>many|NA|TRBV6-2/TRBV6-3|TRBJ2-6
TGTGCCAGCAGTTACTTCCGAGGAGGGGCTGCTGGGGCCAACGTCCTGACTTTC
CASSYFRGGAAGANVLTF
>NA|NA|TRBV19|TRBJ1-5
TGTGCCAGTAGCCGGATGCGGGGTGGCAATCAGCCCCAGCATTTT
CASSRMRGGNQPQHF
>NA|NA|TRBV10-3|TRBJ1-2
TGTGCCATCATTGGGTTGCCGGGCGAAAGCTACACCTTC
CAIIGLPGESYTF
>many|NA|TRBV19|TRBJ1-1
TGTGCCAGTAGTACGGGACCGGACACTGAAGCTTTCTTT
CASSTGPDTEAFF
>few|NA|TRBV25-1|TRBJ1-1
TGTGCCAGCAGTGAATTACAGGAGAACACTGAAGCTTTCTTT
CASSELQENTEAFF
>many|NA|TRBV9|TRBJ1-1
TGTGCCAGCAGCGGGTCTGTATCTAACACTGAAGCTTTCTTT
CASSGSVSNTEAFF
>many|TRBD1|TRBV6-5|TRBJ1-1
TGTGCCAGCAGTTACCCCGGCCCAGGGGGCAACACTGAAGCTTTCTTT
CASSYPGPGGNTEAFF
>many|TRBD1|TRBV28|TRBJ1-1
TGTGCCAGCGGGGACAGGGGGGACACTGAAGCTTTCTTT
CASGDRGDTEAFF
>NA|TRBD1|TRBV6-1|TRBJ1-1
TGTGCCAGCAGCCGTACAGGGGTCAGGAACACTGATGCTTTCTTT
CASSRTGVRNTDAFF
>many|TRBD1|TRBV6-2/TRBV6-3|TRBJ1-1
TGTGCCGGGAAGGCCGGGACAGGGGGCGTCACTGAAGCTTTCTTT
CAGKAGTGGVTEAFF
>many|NA|TRBV4-2|TRBJ2-5
TGTGCCAGCAGCCGGTACCCAAATAGCGGCCAAGAGACCCAGTACTTC
CASSRYPNSGQETQYF